These 8 T cell receptor beta chains were all obtained from the same sample, sequenced in a study of blood T cell repertoires in COVID-19. Data came from immunoSEQ multiplex PCR; TCRdb stores just in-frame clones and leaves some out. The sample has 75,000 to 95,000 clones; about 80% are singletons. The sequencing sample was made of peripheral blood. These receptors all stem from a woman in her 40s with active or convalescent COVID-19.

This clone has a handful of counts. This chain links TRBV10-3 with TRBJ1-2, with a possible D match to TRBD1 (5 bases). This CDR3 is 12 amino acids long. CDR1 is ENHRY, CDR2 SYGVKD, per germline. DNA for the CDR3: TGTGCGACCACCAGGGAATTGGGGGGCTACACCTTC. This encodes CATTRELGGYTF.

This clone was recorded a few times. V and J are TRBV5-1 and TRBJ1-4; TRBD1 matches at 9 bases. The CDR3 is 18 amino acids. From germline, CDR1 is SGHRS and CDR2 YFSETQ. V shed 1 base, J shed 7 bases, and the junction held 14 bases outside the gene matches. In DNA, the CDR3 is TGCGCCAGCAGCTTGTTGGAACAGGGGGCTGAGGTCGGTGAAAAACTGTTTTTT. Protein sequence: CASSLLEQGAEVGEKLFF.

V is TRBV19 and J is TRBJ1-1; a weak D match, TRBD1 (6 bases). CDR1 and CDR2 from the germline V gene are LNHDA and SQIVND (reference sequence). Deletions cut 3 bases from V and 4 bases from J, with 9 bases between. The CDR3 totals 13 residues. CDR3 coding DNA: TGTGCCAGTAGTATTAACAGGGCCACTGAAGCTTTCTTT. Protein product: CASSINRATEAFF.

The rearrangement links TRBV18 to TRBJ2-3; TRBD1 is a possible D gene (6 bases). This CDR3 region has 19 residues. Trimming removed 4 bases from V and 5 bases from J, with 28 bases in between. Per germline, CDR1 KGHSH and CDR2 LQKENI. DNA for the CDR3: TGTGCCAGCTCACTCCGACACCTCGGGACCGCCAAGGGGGTAGATACGCAGTATTTT. It specifies CASSLRHLGTAKGVDTQYF.

This chain connects TRBV5-1 to TRBJ1-1; TRBD1 aligns across 9 bases. Losses at the gene ends were 2 bases for V and 0 bases for J; bases not matched to a gene: 2. CDR1 SGHRS and CDR2 YFSETQ come from the germline V gene. CDR3 size: 15 residues. The CDR3 DNA reads as TGCGCCAGCAGCTTAGGGACAGGGCTGAACACTGAAGCTTTCTTT. As protein: CASSLGTGLNTEAFF.

The chain uses TRBV7-2 and TRBJ2-7; 11 nucleotides line up with TRBD2. This CDR3 spans 17 amino acids. Losses at the gene ends were 5 bases for V and 2 bases for J; bases not matched to a gene: 11. In germline, CDR1 is SGHTA, CDR2 FQGNSA. CDR3 amino acids: CASSPVAGTSGTYEQYF. CDR3 nucleotides: TGTGCCAGCAGCCCAGTGGCCGGGACTAGCGGAACCTACGAGCAGTACTTC.

This clone counts as medium-sized. The CDR3 coding sequence is TGTGCCAGCAGTACAAACCAGGGCGCGAAGGAGCAGTACTTC. As protein: CASSTNQGAKEQYF. V usage is TRBV28 and J usage is TRBJ2-7, with D perhaps TRBD1 (5 bases). Germline-derived CDR1 and CDR2 are MDHEN and SYDVKM. Deletions cut 5 bases from V and 7 bases from J, with 18 bases between. The CDR3 consists of 14 residues.

The V and J genes are TRBV7-2 and TRBJ1-4, with 9 bases lining up with TRBD1. The CDR3 totals 14 residues. The ends lost 5 bases at V and 8 bases at J; junction bases unmatched: 6. Germline CDR1 and CDR2: SGHTA and FQGNSA. CDR3: CASSRTGGWEKLFF. Written as DNA, the CDR3 is TGTGCCAGCAGCCGCACAGGGGGCTGGGAAAAACTGTTTTTT.